Each of the 22 T cell receptor beta chains below was sequenced from the same sample in a study of T cells in Graves' hyperthyroidism and ophthalmopathy. TCR beta CDR3 regions were amplified from RNA transcripts. Using the HTBI primer set, a first-round RT-PCR was run on the TCR CDR3. TCRdb processed the multiplex PCR reads anew with MiXCR; each CDR3 protein has one entry. The table records about 660,000 distinct CDR3 sequences, 40% to 55% of them present only once. Sequencing was carried out using peripheral blood or thyroid tissue (not recorded which). Receptors originate from an adult man with Graves' disease, either hyperthyroidism or ophthalmopathy (not recorded which).

This clonotype has at least ten counts. The rearrangement joins TRBV7-9 to TRBJ2-5, with D uncertain. Germline V gene sequence: CDR1 SEHNR, CDR2 FQNEAQ (reference sequence). The V end lost 5 bases, the J end lost 4 bases, and 11 bases lay between the germline ends. The CDR3 is made up of 13 amino acids. CDR3 coding DNA: TGTGCCAGCAGCAGTGGGCCGGCAGAGACCCAGTACTTC. Translating gives CASSSGPAETQYF. Full variable domain (outside the CDR3, taken from reference TRBV7-9 and TRBJ2-5): DTGVSQNPRHKITKRGQNVTFRCDPISEHNRLYWYRQTLGQGPEFLTYFQNEAQLEKSRLLSDRFSAERPKGSFSTLEIQRTEQGDSAMYLCASSSGPAETQYFGPGTRLLVL.

A few counts support this clonotype. CDR3 region: CASSLLTGSGEKLFF. CDR3 in DNA: TGTGCCAGCAGCTTGTTGACAGGGTCGGGAGAAAAACTGTTTTTT. The chain carries TRBV5-6 and TRBJ1-4, with 7 bases that match TRBD1. There are 15 residues in the CDR3. J gave up 8 bases and V 1 base, and 8 bases lay outside the gene matches. Germline CDR1 reads SGHDT; CDR2 reads YYEEEE.

This clonotype has a handful of counts. The gene calls are TRBV7-8 and TRBJ1-6; D unclear. V was pared by 5 bases and J by 7 bases, with 12 bases between. CDR1 and CDR2 (germline): SGHVS, FQNEAQ. This CDR3 is 14 amino acids long. CDR3 DNA sequence: TGTGCCAGCAGCCCAAACCCGGGGAATTCACCCCTCCACTTT. It codes for CASSPNPGNSPLHF.

For this clonotype: Mismatch with germline at one junction end may stem from a read error. V gene TRBV24-1 combines with J gene TRBJ1-2, with a possible D match to TRBD1 (6 bases). Germline CDR1 and CDR2: KGHDR and SFDVKD. CDR3 size: 10 residues. The CDR3 DNA sequence: TGTCCCACAGGGCTTTATGGCTACACCTTC. It is translated as CPTGLYGYTF.

This clonotype appeared many times. The gene calls are TRBV20-1 and TRBJ1-2, with D maybe TRBD1 (5 bases). Trimming removed 2 bases from V and 6 bases from J, with 10 bases in between. Germline loops: CDR1 DFQATT, CDR2 SNEGSKA (reference sequence). The CDR3 is 12 amino acids. The CDR3 sequence: CSARSARDGYTF. The CDR3 nucleotides read TGCAGTGCTAGAAGCGCCAGGGATGGCTACACCTTC.

This clonotype was seen at least ten times. This chain links TRBV9 with TRBJ1-6, with a weak D call TRBD1 (5 bases). Between the trimmed V and J ends, which lost 4 bases and 7 bases, there was a span of 9 bases. Germline V CDR1 and CDR2: SGDLS, YYNGEE. This CDR3 contains 13 residues. CDR3 sequence (DNA): TGTGCCAGCAGCCCGGGGACCAATTCACCCCTCCACTTT. Translating gives CASSPGTNSPLHF.

The rearrangement links TRBV7-8 to TRBJ2-2; D is unclear. Between the trimmed V and J ends, which lost 5 bases and 4 bases, there was a span of 14 bases. The CDR3 totals 15 residues. Germline V CDR1 and CDR2: SGHVS, FQNEAQ. As DNA, the CDR3 is TGTGCCAGCAGCCAAGTCCTGGGCGGCACCGGGGAGCTGTTTTTT. Its translation: CASSQVLGGTGELFF. Full variable domain (remainder filled in from reference TRBV7-8 and TRBJ2-2): GAGVSQSPRYKVAKRGQDVALRCDPISGHVSLFWYQQALGQGPEFLTYFQNEAQLDKSGLPSDRFFAERPEGSVSTLKIQRTQQEDSAVYLCASSQVLGGTGELFFGEGSRLTVL.

V and J are TRBV10-3 and TRBJ1-6; D is unresolved. This CDR3 has 16 amino acids. Germline CDR1 and CDR2: ENHRY and SYGVKD. Trimming stripped 0 bases from V and 5 bases from J, with 11 bases between. This CDR3 is CAISESSLRNNSPLHF. The CDR3 DNA follows: TGTGCCATCAGTGAGTCTTCTCTCCGGAATAATTCACCCCTCCACTTT.

This clonotype was found once. The rearrangement links TRBV29-1 to TRBJ1-1; D is unresolved. Between the trimmed V and J ends, which lost 4 bases and 6 bases, there was a span of 9 bases. Germline lookup yields CDR1 SQVTM and CDR2 ANQGSEA. The length of the CDR3 is 11 residues. The CDR3 DNA reads as TGCAGCGTTGCAGGCTTCTCTGAAGCTTTCTTT. Its protein product is CSVAGFSEAFF.

V is TRBV10-3 and J is TRBJ1-6, with D unclear. This CDR3 region has 17 residues. Deletions cut 6 bases from V and 7 bases from J, with 22 bases between. Germline V lookup: CDR1 ENHRY, CDR2 SYGVKD. The CDR3 here is CAISSESKPGGNSPLHF. CDR3 DNA sequence: TGTGCCATCAGCAGCGAGTCGAAGCCAGGAGGCAATTCACCCCTCCACTTT.

This clonotype was recorded a few times. The J gene is TRBJ1-4, the V gene TRBV9; D call uncertain. This CDR3 is 13 amino acids long. The germline gives CDR1 SGDLS, CDR2 YYNGEE. V was clipped by 0 bases and J by 2 bases, with 2 bases between them. CDR3 residues: CASSVATNEKLFF. The CDR3 bases are TGTGCCAGCAGCGTAGCTACTAATGAAAAACTGTTTTTT.

CDR3 bases: TGCAGCGTTGCGGGGGGGGGGGGACCCCAGCATTTT. As protein: CSVAGGGGPQHF. The V and J genes are TRBV29-1 and TRBJ1-5, with D possibly matching TRBD1 (5 bases). Germline V lookup: CDR1 SQVTM, CDR2 ANQGSEA. The CDR3 length is 12 residues. Trimming left V 4 bases short and J 10 bases short, with 14 bases between.

V gene TRBV10-3 combines with J gene TRBJ2-5, with 11 nucleotides matching TRBD2. CDR3 length: 15 amino acids. The germline CDR1 and CDR2 sequences are ENHRY and SYGVKD. V shed 4 bases, J shed 4 bases, and the junction held 5 bases outside the gene matches. CDR3 amino acids: CAISGTSGGGETQYF. The CDR3 nucleotides are TGTGCCATCAGTGGAACTAGCGGGGGAGGAGAGACCCAGTACTTC.

This clonotype showed up just a few times. The chain combines TRBV29-1 with TRBJ1-1; D not resolved. The ends were cut back, 1 base at V and 0 bases at J, with 9 bases in the middle. There are 14 residues in the CDR3. Germline V lookup: CDR1 SQVTM, CDR2 ANQGSEA. The CDR3 region has the DNA TGCAGCGTTGAAGGCCAGCGCTTGAACACTGAAGCTTTCTTT. Its protein product is CSVEGQRLNTEAFF.

CDR3 in DNA: TGTGCCATCAGTGGGAAGGCGTCCCTCCACTTT. It translates to CAISGKASLHF. The chain has TRBV10-3 and TRBJ1-6; D is unclear. Trimming took 4 bases from V and 14 from J, leaving 9 bases between them. The CDR3 is 11 amino acids. The V gene's germline CDR1 is ENHRY and CDR2 SYGVKD.

V and J are TRBV29-1 and TRBJ1-1; D is possibly TRBD1 (5 bases). The CDR3 totals 11 residues. CDR1 is SQVTM, CDR2 ANQGSEA, per germline. V was cut by 7 bases and J by 9 bases, with 15 bases left in between. The CDR3 coding sequence is TGCAGCGGGACAATGACAGACAAAGCTTTCTTT. This translates into CSGTMTDKAFF.

V and J are TRBV2 and TRBJ1-6, with D possibly matching TRBD1 (6 bases). Per germline, CDR1 SNHLY and CDR2 FYNNEI. V was pared by 6 bases and J by 9 bases, with 12 bases between. This CDR3 has 13 amino acids. CDR3 region: CASRGGNGSPLHF. The DNA of the CDR3 is TGTGCCAGCAGGGGGGGCAATGGTTCACCCCTCCACTTT. The full variable domain, with the rest looked up from reference TRBV2 and TRBJ1-6, is EPEVTQTPSHQVTQMGQEVILRCVPISNHLYFYWYRQILGQKVEFLVSFYNNEISEKSEIFDDQFSVERPDGSNFTLKIRSTKLEDSAMYFCASRGGNGSPLHFGNGTRLTVT.

The chain combines TRBV29-1 with TRBJ1-2, with no clear D. V shed 8 bases and J shed 8 bases, with 15 bases lying between them. CDR1 and CDR2 from the germline V gene are SQVTM and ANQGSEA. There are 11 residues in the CDR3. CDR3 in DNA: TGCAGCTTGGACCTCAAGGGAGGCTACACCTTC. Translation: CSLDLKGGYTF.

The rearrangement links TRBV5-1 to TRBJ1-1, with D possibly TRBD1 on 6 matching bases. This CDR3 contains 15 residues. Trimming left V 4 bases short and J 1 base short, with 14 bases between. The germline gives CDR1 SGHRS, CDR2 YFSETQ. CDR3 loop: CASSIHGTPNTEAFF. As DNA, the CDR3 is TGCGCCAGCAGCATTCACGGGACACCGAACACTGAAGCTTTCTTT.

This clonotype was counted once. J is TRBJ1-4 and V is TRBV2, with TRBD1 identical over 8 bases. Germline V lookup: CDR1 SNHLY, CDR2 FYNNEI. The CDR3 is 15 residues long. Germline trimming cut 4 bases from V and 6 bases from J; bases unmatched to any gene: 7. This CDR3 reads CASSATGVPDEKLFF. The CDR3 coding sequence is TGTGCCAGCAGTGCGACAGGGGTTCCTGATGAAAAACTGTTTTTT.

V usage is TRBV20-1 and J usage is TRBJ1-5; 8 bases line up with TRBD1. This CDR3 has 12 amino acids. V dropped 7 bases and J dropped 4; count of bases not matched to a gene: 3. CDR1 is DFQATT and CDR2 is SNEGSKA in the germline V gene (reference sequence). The CDR3 DNA is TGCAGTGGCCAGGGGGCGAATCAGCCCCAGCATTTT. Protein sequence: CSGQGANQPQHF.

V usage is TRBV7-9 and J usage is TRBJ1-1; TRBD1 agrees at 10 bases. From germline, CDR1 is SEHNR and CDR2 FQNEAQ (reference sequence). V was pared by 2 bases and J by 3 bases, with 6 bases of the junction left unmatched. The CDR3 length is 16 residues. The DNA for the CDR3 is TGTGCCAGCAGCTTACTACGGACAGGGGGTGACACTGAAGCTTTCTTT. It translates to CASSLLRTGGDTEAFF.